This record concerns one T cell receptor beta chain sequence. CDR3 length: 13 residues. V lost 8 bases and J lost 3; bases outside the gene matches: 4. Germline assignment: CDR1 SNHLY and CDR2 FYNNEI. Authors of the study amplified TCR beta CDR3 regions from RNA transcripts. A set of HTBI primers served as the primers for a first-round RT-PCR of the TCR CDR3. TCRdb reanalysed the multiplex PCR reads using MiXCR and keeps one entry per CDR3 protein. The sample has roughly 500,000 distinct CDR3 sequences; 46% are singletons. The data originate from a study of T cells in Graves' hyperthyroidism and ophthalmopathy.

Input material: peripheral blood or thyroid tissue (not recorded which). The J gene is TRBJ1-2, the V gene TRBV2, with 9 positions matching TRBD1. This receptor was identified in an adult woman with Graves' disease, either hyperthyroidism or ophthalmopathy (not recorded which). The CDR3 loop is CASVRQGDYGYTF. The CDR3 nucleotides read TGTGCCAGCGTTCGACAGGGGGACTATGGCTACACCTTC.